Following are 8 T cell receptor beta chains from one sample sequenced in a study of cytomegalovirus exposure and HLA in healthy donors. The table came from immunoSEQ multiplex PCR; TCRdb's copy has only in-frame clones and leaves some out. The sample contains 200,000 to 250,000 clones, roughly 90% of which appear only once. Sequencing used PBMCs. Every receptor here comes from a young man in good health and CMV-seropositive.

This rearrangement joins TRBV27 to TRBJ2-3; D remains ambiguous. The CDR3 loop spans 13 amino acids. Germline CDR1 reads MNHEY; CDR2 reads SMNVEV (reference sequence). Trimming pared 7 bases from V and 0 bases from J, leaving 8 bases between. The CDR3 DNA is TGTGCCAGCACGGGCTTTAGCACAGATACGCAGTATTTT. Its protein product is CASTGFSTDTQYF.

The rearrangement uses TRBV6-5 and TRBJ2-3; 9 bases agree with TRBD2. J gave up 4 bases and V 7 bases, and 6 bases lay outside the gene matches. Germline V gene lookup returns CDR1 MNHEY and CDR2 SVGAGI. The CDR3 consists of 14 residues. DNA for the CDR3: TGTGCCAGCAAACCGGGACTAGCCGCAGATACGCAGTATTTT. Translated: CASKPGLAADTQYF.

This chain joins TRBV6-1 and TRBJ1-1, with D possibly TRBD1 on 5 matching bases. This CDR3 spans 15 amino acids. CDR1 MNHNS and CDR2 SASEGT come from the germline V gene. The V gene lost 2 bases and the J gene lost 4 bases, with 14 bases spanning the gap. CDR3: CASSESAGPSTEAFF. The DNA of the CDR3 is TGTGCCAGCAGTGAATCGGCAGGGCCGAGCACTGAAGCTTTCTTT.

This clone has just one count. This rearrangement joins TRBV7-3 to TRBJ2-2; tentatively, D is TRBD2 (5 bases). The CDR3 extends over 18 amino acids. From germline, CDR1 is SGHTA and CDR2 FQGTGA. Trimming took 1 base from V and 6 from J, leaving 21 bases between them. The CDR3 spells CASSLRVDPSRASGELFF. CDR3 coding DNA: TGTGCCAGCAGCTTAAGAGTTGATCCTAGCCGGGCGTCCGGGGAGCTGTTTTTT.

The CDR3 loop reads CASSTTDTQYF. The CDR3 bases are TGTGCCAGCAGTACGACAGATACGCAGTATTTT. The chain couples TRBV6-6 to TRBJ2-3; the D is unclear. Trimming removed 5 bases at V and 3 bases at J, with 3 bases between. This CDR3 has 11 amino acids. Germline loops: CDR1 MNHNY, CDR2 SVGAGI (reference sequence).

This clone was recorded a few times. The CDR3 loop is CASSFYPGHTEAFF. CDR3 in DNA: TGTGCCAGCAGCTTCTACCCAGGGCACACTGAAGCTTTCTTT. The gene calls are TRBV5-5 and TRBJ1-1; D is possibly TRBD1 (5 bases). CDR1 is SGHKS, CDR2 YYEKEE, per germline (reference sequence). The CDR3 totals 14 residues. The V end was cut by 2 bases, the J end by 3 bases, with 11 bases between.

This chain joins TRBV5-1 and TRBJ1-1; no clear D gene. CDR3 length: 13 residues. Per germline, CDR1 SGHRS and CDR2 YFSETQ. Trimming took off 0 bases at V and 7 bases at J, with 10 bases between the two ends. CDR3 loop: CASSLERTDEAFF. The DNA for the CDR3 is TGCGCCAGCAGCTTGGAACGAACCGATGAAGCTTTCTTT.

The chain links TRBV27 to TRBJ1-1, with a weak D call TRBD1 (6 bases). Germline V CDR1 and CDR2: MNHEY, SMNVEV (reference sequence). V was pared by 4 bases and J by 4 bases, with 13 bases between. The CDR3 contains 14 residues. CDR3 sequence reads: CASSSRRGGTEAFF. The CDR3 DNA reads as TGTGCCAGCAGTTCCCGCAGGGGAGGCACTGAAGCTTTCTTT.